Listed here are 14 T cell receptor beta chains from one sample, sequenced in a study of cytomegalovirus exposure and HLA in healthy donors. The PCR was carried out with 60 Vbeta primers and 13 Jbeta primers. TCRdb's copy holds only in-frame clones and misses some; the assay was immunoSEQ multiplex PCR. The repertoire includes about 94,000 clones, over 65% of them detected once, and approximately 0.8% sits in the top ten. The sample taken for sequencing was PBMCs. These receptor sequences come from an older woman in good health and CMV-seronegative.

This clone has just one count. As DNA, the CDR3 is TGTGCCAGCAGTTACTCCCTAGCGGCCCTCTCCTACGAGCAGTACTTC. The encoded protein is CASSYSLAALSYEQYF. The V gene is TRBV6-5, the J gene TRBJ2-7, with 7 bases matching TRBD2. V was pared by 0 bases and J by 0 bases, with 5 bases of the junction left unmatched. This CDR3 region has 16 residues. The germline CDR1 and CDR2 sequences are MNHEY and SVGAGI.

V gene TRBV6-5 combines with J gene TRBJ1-2; D unclear. Germline assignment: CDR1 MNHEY and CDR2 SVGAGI. This CDR3 is 13 amino acids long. Trimming removed 6 bases from V and 2 bases from J, with 10 bases in between. Written as DNA, the CDR3 is TGTGCCAGCAGCCTCGAACGGAACTATGGCTACACCTTC. Translated: CASSLERNYGYTF.

J is TRBJ2-5 and V is TRBV28; D possibly corresponds to TRBD2 (7 bases). The CDR3 spans 14 residues. Germline V lookup: CDR1 MDHEN, CDR2 SYDVKM. The V gene lost 3 bases and the J gene lost 5 bases, with 13 bases spanning the gap. The CDR3 DNA sequence: TGTGCCAGCAGTTTCTCGGGGGGCAGTGAGACCCAGTACTTC. Encoded protein: CASSFSGGSETQYF. Complete variable domain (other parts from reference TRBV28 and TRBJ2-5): DVKVTQSSRYLVKRTGEKVFLECVQDMDHENMFWYRQDPGLGLRLIYFSYDVKMKEKGDIPEGYSVSREKKERFSLILESASTNQTSMYLCASSFSGGSETQYFGPGTRLLVL.

This sequence joins TRBV5-1 and TRBJ2-3; 7 nucleotides line up with TRBD1. Looked up from germline, CDR1 is SGHRS and CDR2 is YFSETQ. Trimming cost V 1 base and J 2 bases; bases outside gene matches: 4. The CDR3 length is 15 residues. CDR3 nucleotides: TGCGCCAGCAGCTTGACAGGGGACCTCACAGATACGCAGTATTTT. The encoded protein is CASSLTGDLTDTQYF.

This clone has just one count. The same CDR3 can be traced to other DNA sequences in this sample. The V gene is TRBV2, the J gene TRBJ2-7; 7 positions agree with TRBD2. Germline V gene lookup returns CDR1 SNHLY and CDR2 FYNNEI. Trimming at V came to 2 bases and at J to 4 bases, leaving 5 bases not matched to a gene. The CDR3 consists of 14 residues. CDR3 region: CASSESGGGYEQYF. CDR3 bases: TGTGCCAGCAGTGAATCTGGCGGGGGATACGAGCAGTACTTC.

The rearrangement uses TRBV6-5 and TRBJ1-4; 8 nucleotides align to TRBD1. V lost 5 bases to trimming and J lost 5 bases; unmatched junction nucleotides: 4. Germline V gene lookup returns CDR1 MNHEY and CDR2 SVGAGI. The CDR3 loop spans 14 amino acids. Written as DNA, the CDR3 is TGTGCCAGCAGTCCGCGGACAGGGAATGAAAAACTGTTTTTT. Translating it yields CASSPRTGNEKLFF.

This clone was seen a handful of times. This chain connects TRBV14 to TRBJ2-2; 7 bases match TRBD1. The CDR3 covers 15 residues. Germline V CDR1 and CDR2: SGHDN, FVKESK. V was clipped by 4 bases and J by 5 bases; unmatched bases: 7. The chain's CDR3 is CASSLRQGQTGELFF. The CDR3 region has the DNA TGTGCCAGCAGCCTCAGACAGGGTCAGACCGGGGAGCTGTTTTTT.

The rearrangement links TRBV6-5 to TRBJ1-6, with 11 bases identical to TRBD1. Germline assignment: CDR1 MNHEY and CDR2 SVGAGI. The CDR3 extends over 15 amino acids. Losses at the gene ends were 4 bases for V and 9 bases for J; bases not matched to a gene: 5. The CDR3 DNA reads TGTGCCAGCAGTTCCCGGGACAGGGGGATTTCACCCCTCCACTTT. It encodes CASSSRDRGISPLHF.

The genes are TRBV29-1 and TRBJ1-1, with 11 bases aligning to TRBD1. This CDR3 contains 14 residues. The junction had 4 bases not matched to a gene; V was cut back by 5 bases and J by 2 bases. The germline CDR1 and CDR2 sequences are SQVTM and ANQGSEA. CDR3 DNA: TGCAGCGTTTTACGGACAGGGGGCAACACTGAAGCTTTCTTT. As protein: CSVLRTGGNTEAFF.

The J gene is TRBJ2-1, the V gene TRBV15; 9 bases match TRBD2. After removal of 0 bases from V and 8 bases from J, the junction contained 11 bases not matched to a gene. This CDR3 region has 17 residues. CDR1 LNHNV and CDR2 YYDKDF come from the germline V gene (reference sequence). This chain's CDR3 is CATSRDRGLAGYDEQFF. The CDR3 DNA reads TGTGCCACCAGCAGAGACAGAGGGCTAGCGGGATACGATGAGCAGTTCTTC.

V gene TRBV6-5 combines with J gene TRBJ1-2; unclear D gene. This CDR3 has 14 amino acids. Trimming took off 4 bases at V and 4 bases at J, with 13 bases between the two ends. Germline values: CDR1 MNHEY, CDR2 SVGAGI. For the CDR3, the DNA is TGTGCCAGCAGTTCTCCCGTACGGGGCTATGGCTACACCTTC. This translates into CASSSPVRGYGYTF.

This sequence joins TRBV13 and TRBJ2-1, with 8 bases identical to TRBD2. The CDR3 contains 16 residues. The J segment lost 5 bases and the V segment lost 1 base, leaving 7 bases of the junction unmatched. Germline CDR1 and CDR2: PRHDT and FYEKMQ (reference sequence). CDR3: CASSLVGAGGDNEQFF. CDR3 bases: TGTGCCAGCAGCTTAGTGGGGGCGGGGGGTGACAATGAGCAGTTCTTC.

Here the CDR3 DNA reads TGTGCCATCGTGGGAGTAGATACGCAGTATTTT. It is translated as CAIVGVDTQYF. The genes are TRBV6-1 and TRBJ2-3; weak D call: TRBD2 (5 bases). V lost 10 bases to trimming and J lost 5 bases, with 10 bases between them. CDR1 is MNHNS, CDR2 SASEGT, per germline. The CDR3 spans 11 residues.

V gene TRBV7-9 combines with J gene TRBJ1-1, with 9 bases lining up with TRBD1. Germline values: CDR1 SEHNR, CDR2 FQNEAQ (reference sequence). The trim removed 5 bases at V and 4 bases at J, leaving 2 bases unmatched. The CDR3 loop spans 13 amino acids. CDR3 in amino acids: CASSGTGSTEAFF. The CDR3, as DNA: TGTGCCAGCAGCGGGACAGGGTCCACTGAAGCTTTCTTT.